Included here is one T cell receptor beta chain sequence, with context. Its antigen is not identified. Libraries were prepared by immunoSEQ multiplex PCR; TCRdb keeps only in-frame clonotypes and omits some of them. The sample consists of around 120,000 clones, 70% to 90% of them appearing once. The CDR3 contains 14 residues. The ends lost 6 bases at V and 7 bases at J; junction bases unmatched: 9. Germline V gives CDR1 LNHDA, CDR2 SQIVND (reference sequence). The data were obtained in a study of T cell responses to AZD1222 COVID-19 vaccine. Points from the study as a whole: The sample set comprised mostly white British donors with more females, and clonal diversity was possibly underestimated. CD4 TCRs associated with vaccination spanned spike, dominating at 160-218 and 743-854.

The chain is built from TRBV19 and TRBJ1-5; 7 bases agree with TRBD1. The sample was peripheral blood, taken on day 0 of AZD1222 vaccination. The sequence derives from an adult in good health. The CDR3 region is CASSMGQIRQPQHF. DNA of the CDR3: TGTGCCAGTAGCATGGGACAGATTAGGCAGCCCCAGCATTTT.